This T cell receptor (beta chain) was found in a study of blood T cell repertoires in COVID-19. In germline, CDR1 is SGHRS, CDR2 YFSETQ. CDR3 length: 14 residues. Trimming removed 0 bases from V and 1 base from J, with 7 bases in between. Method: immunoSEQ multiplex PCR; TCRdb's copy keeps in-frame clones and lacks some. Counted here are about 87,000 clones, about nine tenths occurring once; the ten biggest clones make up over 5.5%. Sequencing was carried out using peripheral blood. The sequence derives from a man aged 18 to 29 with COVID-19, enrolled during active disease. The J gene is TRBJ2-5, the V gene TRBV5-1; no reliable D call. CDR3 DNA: TGCGCCAGCAGCTTGGGGGCGACCCAAGAGACCCAGTACTTC. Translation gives CASSLGATQETQYF.